The clone carrying this TCR beta chain was recorded only once. Antigen unknown. The data were obtained in a study of cytotoxic CD8 clonotypes in ibrutinib-treated CLL. CDR1 and CDR2 from the germline V gene are GTSNPN and SVGIG (reference sequence). The length of the CDR3 is 14 residues. V gave up 0 bases and J gave up 5 bases, with 13 bases separating them. Clones were sequenced by immunoSEQ multiplex PCR, and TCRdb holds only the in-frame ones, with some missing. The table has approximately 130,000 clones, less than 90% seen once. The study, taken as a whole, reports: A difference in sampling times existed between sustained-remission and progressing patients. Public clonotypes, an uncommon group, contracted or remained stable on treatment. Increased clonality at ibrutinib response gave way to a return toward baseline at progression.

The rearrangement uses TRBV30 and TRBJ2-5, with D uncertain. This TCR came from a human donor with chronic lymphocytic leukemia. The input for sequencing was PBMCs, taken after 24 months of ibrutinib treatment. The CDR3 loop reads CAWSVRRATETQYF. In DNA form, the CDR3 reads TGTGCCTGGAGTGTACGACGGGCTACGGAGACCCAGTACTTC.